This paragraph reports one TCR beta chain. This specimen comes from a study of blood T cell repertoires in COVID-19. Study information: T cells, B-cell-depleted T cells, or PBMCs provided the cDNA or gDNA that served as material.

The V gene lost 3 bases and the J gene lost 5 bases, with 10 bases spanning the gap. CDR1 and CDR2 from the germline V gene are SGHTA and FQGNSA. CDR3 length: 14 residues. Profiled with immunoSEQ multiplex PCR; TCRdb holds only in-frame clones, not every one. The data contain about 250,000 clones, roughly nine tenths of them singletons. Individuals aged 18 to 89 years were recruited from 24 US areas. For recovered donors of Cohort 3, there were two negative PCRs, clearance, or symptom resolution. Sequencing was done on a sample of PBMCs or T cells enriched from blood (not recorded which). The gene calls are TRBV7-2 and TRBJ1-4; tentatively, D is TRBD1 (5 bases). This TCR derives from a woman in her forties or fifties who had recovered from COVID-19. The CDR3 coding sequence is TGTGCCAGCAGCTTCGGGACTTTAAATGAAAAACTGTTTTTT. It yields the protein CASSFGTLNEKLFF.